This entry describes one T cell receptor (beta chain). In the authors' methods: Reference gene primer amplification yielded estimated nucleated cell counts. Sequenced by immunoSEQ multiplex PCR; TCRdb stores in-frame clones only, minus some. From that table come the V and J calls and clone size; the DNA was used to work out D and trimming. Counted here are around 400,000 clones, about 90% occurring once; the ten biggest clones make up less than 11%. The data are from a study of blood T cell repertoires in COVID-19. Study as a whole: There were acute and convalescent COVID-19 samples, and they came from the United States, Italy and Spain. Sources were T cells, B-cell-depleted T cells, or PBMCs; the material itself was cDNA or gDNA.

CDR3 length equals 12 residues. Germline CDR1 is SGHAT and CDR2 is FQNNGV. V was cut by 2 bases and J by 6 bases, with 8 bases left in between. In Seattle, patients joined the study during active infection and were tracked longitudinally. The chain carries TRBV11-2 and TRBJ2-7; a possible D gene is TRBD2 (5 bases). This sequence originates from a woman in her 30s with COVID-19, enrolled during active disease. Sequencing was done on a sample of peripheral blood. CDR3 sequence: CASSLSSSEQYF. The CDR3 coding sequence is TGTGCCAGCAGCTTATCTAGCTCCGAGCAGTACTTC. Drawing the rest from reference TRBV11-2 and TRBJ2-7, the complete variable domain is EAGVAQSPRYKIIEKRQSVAFWCNPISGHATLYWYQQILGQGPKLLIQFQNNGVVDDSQLPKDRFSAERLKGVDSTLKIQPAKLEDSAVYLCASSLSSSEQYFGPGTRLTVT.